This T cell receptor (beta chain) was profiled in a study of identical twins. This clonotype was observed at least ten times. MiXCR was run by TCRdb on the 5' RACE reads, yielding one entry per CDR3 protein. The sample gives 200,000 to 300,000 distinct CDR3 sequences, approximately 7.9% of which show up once; about 5.8% is in the top ten. The same data also contributed to another study, on yellow fever vaccine responses in identical twins.

The TCR originated in a woman aged 18-35 years in good health. The specimen sequenced was CD8+ T cells sorted from blood.

CDR3 in DNA: TGTGCCAGCACCCTGGGGGGGCCGAACACTGAAGCTTTCTTT. Amino acid sequence: CASTLGGPNTEAFF. J is TRBJ1-1 and V is TRBV12-3 or TRBV12-4; tentative D call: TRBD1 (6 bases). The CDR3 is 14 amino acids. The V end was cut by 7 bases, the J end by 1 base, with 13 bases between.